These 14 T cell receptor beta chains share one sample of origin, sequenced in a study of blood T cells in healthy people across ages. The use of a sample-barcoded 5' primer and a J-beta primer mix characterized a second PCR of about 6 to 11 cycles. In TCRdb, the 5' RACE reads were re-called with MiXCR into one record per CDR3 protein. Here the sample spans 890,000 or so distinct CDR3 sequences, approximately 67% being singletons. Material: blood. The receptor source for this set is a man aged 25-45 years in good health.

The rearrangement uses TRBV7-3 and TRBJ1-2, with 8 bases aligning to TRBD1. Germline CDR1 and CDR2: SGHTA and FQGTGA. This CDR3 is built from 16 residues. The trim removed 4 bases at V and 3 bases at J, leaving 10 bases unmatched. The CDR3 sequence: CASSSKPGQEDYGYTF. Written as DNA, the CDR3 is TGTGCCAGCAGCTCCAAGCCGGGACAGGAGGACTATGGCTACACCTTC. Supplemented by reference TRBV7-3 and TRBJ1-2, the full variable domain reads GAGVSQTPSNKVTEKGKYVELRCDPISGHTALYWYRQSLGQGPEFLIYFQGTGAADDSGLPNDRFFAVRPEGSVSTLKIQRTERGDSAVYLCASSSKPGQEDYGYTFGSGTRLTVV.

Comment on this clonotype: Relative to the germline gene, one junction end is altered; a read error may explain this. The CDR3 is CASSQDAANYDYTF. The CDR3 DNA sequence: TGTGCCAGCAGTCAGGACGCAGCTAACTATGACTACACCTTC. The chain combines TRBV5-1 with TRBJ1-2, with unresolved D. The CDR3 length is 14 residues. CDR1 and CDR2 from the germline V gene are SGHRS and YFSETQ.

The chain is built from TRBV4-3 and TRBJ2-7, with TRBD1 matching over 8 bases. The V segment lost 3 bases and the J segment 5 bases; nucleotides outside the gene matches: 9. Looked up from germline, CDR1 is LGHNA and CDR2 is YSLEER. The length of the CDR3 is 15 residues. The CDR3 DNA reads TGCGCCAGCAGCCATGCTAGGACAGGGATCGACGAGCAGTACTTC. The encoded protein is CASSHARTGIDEQYF.

The rearrangement uses TRBV9 and TRBJ2-6; the D gene is possibly TRBD1 (6 bases). CDR1 and CDR2 from the germline V gene are SGDLS and YYNGEE. CDR3 length: 15 residues. V was cut by 3 bases and J by 9 bases, with 16 bases left in between. The CDR3 region has the DNA TGTGCCAGCAGCGCCTCTCACGGGACACGCAACGTCCTGACTTTC. Translation: CASSASHGTRNVLTF.

A word on this clonotype: The junction departs from the called germline gene at one end, perhaps through a read error. The chain joins TRBV12-3 or TRBV12-4 to TRBJ1-2, with a tentative D call TRBD1 (6 bases). This CDR3 has 13 residues. The CDR3 sequence: CASSSPGVDGYTF. The CDR3 DNA is TGTGCCAGCAGTTCCCCAGGGGTGGATGGCTACACCTTT.

V usage is TRBV7-9 and J usage is TRBJ2-3; possibly TRBD1 or TRBD2 for D (6 bases each). The CDR3 has 17 amino acids. V lost 0 bases and J lost 3, with 16 bases in between. Germline assignment: CDR1 SEHNR and CDR2 FQNEAQ (reference sequence). The CDR3 nucleotides read TGTGCCAGCAGCTTAGCGGCCGGGGGCGCCGCAACAGATACGCAGTATTTT. It translates to CASSLAAGGAATDTQYF. Together with reference TRBV7-9 and TRBJ2-3, the CDR3 gives the full variable domain: DTGVSQNPRHKITKRGQNVTFRCDPISEHNRLYWYRQTLGQGPEFLTYFQNEAQLEKSRLLSDRFSAERPKGSFSTLEIQRTEQGDSAMYLCASSLAAGGAATDTQYFGPGTRLTVL.

V gene TRBV2 combines with J gene TRBJ1-6; no firm D call. Trimming removed 3 bases at V and 7 bases at J, with 10 bases between. CDR1 SNHLY and CDR2 FYNNEI come from the germline V gene. The CDR3 is 14 amino acids. As DNA, the CDR3 is TGTGCCAGCAGTGACACGGCGCTGAATTCACCCCTCCACTTT. Translation: CASSDTALNSPLHF.

This chain links TRBV6-6 with TRBJ1-5, with 7 bases fitting TRBD1. V lost 5 bases to trimming and J lost 4 bases; unmatched junction nucleotides: 14. The CDR3 totals 17 residues. The germline V gene encodes CDR1 MNHNY and CDR2 SVGAGI (reference sequence). The CDR3 DNA reads TGTGCCAGCAGTCCCCTCGAACTGGGACAGCTTAATCAGCCCCAGCATTTT. Translating gives CASSPLELGQLNQPQHF.

This clonotype has just a few counts. V is TRBV7-2 and J is TRBJ2-7; the match to TRBD2 covers 11 bases. V shed 3 bases and J 2 bases; nucleotides not matched to a gene: 6. The CDR3 has 16 residues. Looked up from germline, CDR1 is SGHTA and CDR2 is FQGNSA. The CDR3 DNA sequence: TGTGCCAGCAGCTTGTCCGGGACTAGCGGCACCTACGAGCAGTACTTC. Translation gives CASSLSGTSGTYEQYF.

This chain uses TRBV20-1 with TRBJ2-4; 9 bases map to TRBD1. Judging by the DNA end, TRBJ2-7 fits better; the J call may be wrong. Germline V CDR1 and CDR2: DFQATT, SNEGSKA (reference sequence). This CDR3 has 13 residues. The CDR3 is CSAFTDRGGEQYF. The CDR3 DNA reads TGCAGTGCTTTCACGGACAGGGGCGGCGAGCAGTACTTC.

This clonotype was counted only a few times. V is TRBV29-1 and J is TRBJ2-1; D is possibly TRBD2 (5 bases). Germline V gene sequence: CDR1 SQVTM, CDR2 ANQGSEA. CDR3 size: 15 residues. The ends were cut back, 7 bases at V and 0 bases at J, with 16 bases in the middle. The CDR3 DNA is TGCAGCGCTGAGGGTGCAACCAGCTCCTACAATGAGCAGTTCTTC. This codes for CSAEGATSSYNEQFF.

The rearrangement uses TRBV7-9 and TRBJ2-5; TRBD1 might be the D (6 bases). The ends were cut back, 5 bases at V and 5 bases at J, with 15 bases in the middle. Germline CDR1 SEHNR, CDR2 FQNEAQ (reference sequence). The CDR3 covers 14 residues. In DNA form, the CDR3 reads TGTGCCAGCAGCCCAGGGGAGTGGGTGGAGACCCAGTACTTC. This sequence encodes CASSPGEWVETQYF.

The rearrangement joins TRBV6-1 to TRBJ2-3; maybe TRBD2 (7 bases). Germline loops: CDR1 MNHNS, CDR2 SASEGT. V lost 10 bases, J lost 3 bases, and 20 bases lay in between. The CDR3 has 15 residues. CDR3 nucleotides: TGTGCCACCACGGGAGGACAGCTCTGGACAGATACGCAGTATTTT. It specifies CATTGGQLWTDTQYF.

V gene TRBV27 combines with J gene TRBJ2-3, with D tentatively TRBD1 (6 bases). The V end lost 5 bases, the J end lost 0 bases, and 15 bases lay between the germline ends. The length of the CDR3 is 16 residues. The germline CDR1 and CDR2 sequences are MNHEY and SMNVEV (reference sequence). For the CDR3, the DNA is TGTGCCAGCAGTCCTGTGACAGGTTTAAGCACAGATACGCAGTATTTT. As protein: CASSPVTGLSTDTQYF.